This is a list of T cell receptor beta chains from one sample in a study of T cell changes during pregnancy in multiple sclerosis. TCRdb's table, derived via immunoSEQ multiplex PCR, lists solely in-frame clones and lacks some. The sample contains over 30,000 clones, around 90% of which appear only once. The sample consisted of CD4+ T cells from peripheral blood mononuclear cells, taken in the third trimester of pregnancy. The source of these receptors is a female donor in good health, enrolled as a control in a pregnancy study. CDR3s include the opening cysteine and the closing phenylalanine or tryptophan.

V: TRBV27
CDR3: CASSLRGITEAFF

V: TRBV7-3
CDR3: CASSPQERTGELFF

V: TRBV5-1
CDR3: CASSLEPTYEQYF

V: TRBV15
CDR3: CATSRGQGDLPLHF

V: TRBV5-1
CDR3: CASSLDNSYEQYF

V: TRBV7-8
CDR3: CASSLVFGTVNTGELFF

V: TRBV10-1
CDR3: CASSTTSGDPYNEQFF

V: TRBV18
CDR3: CASSLYRDANYGYTF

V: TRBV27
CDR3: CASSSGTSGGRNTEAFF

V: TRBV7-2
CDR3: CASSPDRGTYEQYF

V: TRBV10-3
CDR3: CAISGTGTERNTIYF

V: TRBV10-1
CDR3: CASSESLATDTQYF

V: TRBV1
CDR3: CTSSQAPGLAGVRTGELFF

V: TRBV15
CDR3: CATRPTGTTSNQPQHF

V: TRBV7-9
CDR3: CASSLAGTGNQPQHF

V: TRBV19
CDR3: CASSGGQLNYGYTF

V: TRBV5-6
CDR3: CASKRQGGGYTF

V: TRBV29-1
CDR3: CSVSGRNTDTQYF

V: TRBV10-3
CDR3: CATAPRGQGDEKLFF

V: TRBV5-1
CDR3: CASSTGGGGAVFDEQFF

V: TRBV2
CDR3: CASSDYGVSYEQYF

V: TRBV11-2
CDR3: CASSSGLGTGGEYEQYF

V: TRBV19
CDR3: CASSPGTGGWTGELFF

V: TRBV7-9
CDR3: CASSSGTGGLEQYF

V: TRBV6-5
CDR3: CASSYAGTTNEKLFF

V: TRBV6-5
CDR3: CASSYLEPTGELFF

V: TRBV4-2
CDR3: CASSRGTSGGRQETQYF

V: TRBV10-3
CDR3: CAIHGGSEAFF

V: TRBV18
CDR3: CASSQSQEDGYTF

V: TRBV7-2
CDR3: CASSLGTEYNEQFF

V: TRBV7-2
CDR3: CASSPTQFANTGELFF

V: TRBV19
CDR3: CASSLAAYNSPLHF

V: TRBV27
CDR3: CASSLGGPQHF

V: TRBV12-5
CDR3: CASGHGERAYNEQFF

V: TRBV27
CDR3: CASSHLSENPYEQYF

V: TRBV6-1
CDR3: CASSLLAGELDTQYF

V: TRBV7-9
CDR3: CASRATENNEQFF

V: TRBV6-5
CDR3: CASSRDRGRGYTF

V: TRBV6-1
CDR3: CASKLRTGGVQPQHF

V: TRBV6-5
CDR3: CASSYSRGVGEKLFF

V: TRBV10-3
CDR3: CAITGGSGANVLTF

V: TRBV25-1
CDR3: CASSPHRGEYEQFF

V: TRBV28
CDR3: CASTKDRGHYGYTF

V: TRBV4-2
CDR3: CASSRTGDTYEQYF

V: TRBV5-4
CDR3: CASSLENPLAGERYQETQYF

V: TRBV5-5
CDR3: CASSSLAGYTGELFF

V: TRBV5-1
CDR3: CASSLGQAGVGYTF

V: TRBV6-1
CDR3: CASKGLAGAYNEQFF